Here is one T cell receptor beta chain with its context. Its antigen remains unknown. This specimen belongs to a study of shared clonotypes between healthy human individuals. Study-wide results and caveats: Non-shared clonotypes were found to have lower generation probabilities than the clonotypes that were shared by all four of the sorted-subset donors. Limitation of the genetic and exposure-history diversity represented came from the few donors.

Roughly 33,000 T cell genomes, or approximately 0.2 ug DNA, went into the sorted-subset replicate PCRs. In the original processing: ImmunoSEQ output lacked quality scores and full-length reads, limiting matched filtering. Sequencing was performed with immunoSEQ multiplex PCR; in TCRdb, only in-frame clones are kept and a portion is missing. For V, J and clone size, that table is used; D and trimming come from the DNA. The data hold approximately 350,000 clones, with under 80% observed a single time. There are 15 residues in the CDR3. The V gene's germline CDR1 is SQVTM and CDR2 ANQGSEA. The ends lost 6 bases at V and 1 base at J; junction bases unmatched: 11.

The TCR sequence derives from a man younger than 40 in good health. The specimen was memory CD4+ T cells sorted from blood. Subset described: CD45RA-negative fraction. The chain links TRBV29-1 to TRBJ1-1; TRBD1 matches 7 bases. Written as DNA, the CDR3 is TGCAGCGTAAAACAGGGACAGACAAAGAACACTGAAGCTTTCTTT. Encoded protein: CSVKQGQTKNTEAFF.